The next 30 T cell receptor beta chains were all read from a single sample in a study of blood T cell repertoires in COVID-19. The protocol was immunoSEQ multiplex PCR, while the TCRdb copy is restricted to in-frame clones and leaves out a portion. The sample shows around 180,000 clones, 88% of them seen only once. Input material: peripheral blood. Receptors originate from a man between 60 and 75 years old with acute or convalescent COVID-19.

V and J are TRBV20-1 and TRBJ1-4; D gene unclear. Trimming left V 3 bases short and J 6 bases short, with 14 bases between. Germline V gene lookup returns CDR1 DFQATT and CDR2 SNEGSKA (reference sequence). There are 14 residues in the CDR3. CDR3 in DNA: TGCAGTGCTAGTAGTGGGCCAGGTTATGAAAAACTGTTTTTT. Protein product: CSASSGPGYEKLFF.

The chain has TRBV6-5 and TRBJ2-5; 7 nucleotides match TRBD1. The CDR3 has 14 residues. V gave up 6 bases and J gave up 2 bases; unmatched junction bases: 6. CDR1 and CDR2 from the germline V gene are MNHEY and SVGAGI. The CDR3 region has the DNA TGTGCCAGCAGCAGGGACAGCTCGCAAGAGACCCAGTACTTC. Its protein is CASSRDSSQETQYF.

The rearrangement uses TRBV29-1 and TRBJ1-1; D is perhaps TRBD1 (6 bases). This CDR3 spans 11 amino acids. The V gene lost 4 bases and the J gene lost 6 bases, with 9 bases spanning the gap. Germline CDR1 reads SQVTM; CDR2 reads ANQGSEA. The CDR3 nucleotides are TGCAGCGTTGGCTGGACAGCTGAAGCTTTCTTT. Amino acid sequence: CSVGWTAEAFF. Full variable domain (remainder filled in from reference TRBV29-1 and TRBJ1-1): SAVISQKPSRDICQRGTSLTIQCQVDSQVTMMFWYRQQPGQSLTLIATANQGSEATYESGFVIDKFPISRPNLTFSTLTVSNMSPEDSSIYLCSVGWTAEAFFGQGTRLTVV.

This sequence joins TRBV24-1 and TRBJ2-7; weak D call: TRBD1 (6 bases). Germline assignment: CDR1 KGHDR and CDR2 SFDVKD. The CDR3 contains 14 residues. V dropped 4 bases and J dropped 2 bases, with 11 bases sitting between them. This CDR3 is CATSDGTSPYEQYF. The CDR3 DNA follows: TGTGCCACCAGTGACGGGACATCGCCCTACGAGCAGTACTTC.

The rearrangement joins TRBV24-1 to TRBJ2-1; 11 nucleotides align to TRBD1. The CDR3 runs to 15 residues. Germline values: CDR1 KGHDR, CDR2 SFDVKD. The V and J ends lost 3 bases and 6 bases, in that order; junction bases with no gene match: 3. The CDR3 is CATSDAGTGGNEQFF. In nucleotides, the CDR3 is TGTGCCACCAGTGATGCCGGGACAGGGGGCAATGAGCAGTTCTTC.

V gene TRBV20-1 combines with J gene TRBJ2-7; TRBD1 is a possible D gene (6 bases). The CDR3 contains 11 residues. The germline CDR1 and CDR2 sequences are DFQATT and SNEGSKA (reference sequence). Deletions cut 6 bases from V and 6 bases from J, with 12 bases between. In nucleotides, the CDR3 is TGCAGTGCAGGGGGTTCTGGCGAGCAGTACTTC. Its translation is CSAGGSGEQYF.

The chain has TRBV30 and TRBJ1-3; D gene ambiguous. The CDR3 has 13 residues. Germline values: CDR1 GTSNPN, CDR2 SVGIG (reference sequence). The DNA for the CDR3 is TGTGCTGGTCAACTAGTCTCTGGAAACACCATATATTTT. Its protein is CAGQLVSGNTIYF.

The genes are TRBV29-1 and TRBJ2-2; D unclear. The ends were cut back, 6 bases at V and 0 bases at J, with 14 bases in the middle. Germline values: CDR1 SQVTM, CDR2 ANQGSEA. The CDR3 sequence is 15 residues long. Written as DNA, the CDR3 is TGCAGCGTCCGTACGGGTTTTACGAACACCGGGGAGCTGTTTTTT. This translates into CSVRTGFTNTGELFF.

The gene calls are TRBV11-2 and TRBJ2-5, with 7 bases that match TRBD1. Germline assignment: CDR1 SGHAT and CDR2 FQNNGV. J was trimmed by 4 bases and V by 5 bases; bases with no gene match: 4. The CDR3 covers 13 residues. CDR3 DNA: TGTGCCAGCAGCGACAGGGTTTCAGAGACCCAGTACTTC. Amino acid sequence: CASSDRVSETQYF. Supplemented by reference TRBV11-2 and TRBJ2-5, the full variable domain reads EAGVAQSPRYKIIEKRQSVAFWCNPISGHATLYWYQQILGQGPKLLIQFQNNGVVDDSQLPKDRFSAERLKGVDSTLKIQPAKLEDSAVYLCASSDRVSETQYFGPGTRLLVL.

This chain joins TRBV19 and TRBJ1-2; 8 bases line up with TRBD1. This CDR3 is 14 amino acids long. The V and J ends lost 5 bases and 0 bases, in that order; junction bases with no gene match: 2. Germline CDR1 reads LNHDA; CDR2 reads SQIVND (reference sequence). The CDR3 nucleotides read TGTGCCAGTAGTGGACAGGGATCTAACTATGGCTACACCTTC. Its protein product is CASSGQGSNYGYTF. Supplemented by reference TRBV19 and TRBJ1-2, the full variable domain reads DGGITQSPKYLFRKEGQNVTLSCEQNLNHDAMYWYRQDPGQGLRLIYYSQIVNDFQKGDIAEGYSVSREKKESFPLTVTSAQKNPTAFYLCASSGQGSNYGYTFGSGTRLTVV.

A few counts support this clone. The rearrangement uses TRBV12-5 and TRBJ1-5; TRBD1 matches at 10 bases. Germline lookup yields CDR1 LGHNT and CDR2 FRNRAP. Trimming cost V 5 bases and J 4 bases; bases outside gene matches: 5. The CDR3 contains 15 residues. The CDR3 reads CASGRWTGGNQPQHF. CDR3 DNA sequence: TGTGCTAGTGGTCGTTGGACAGGGGGAAATCAGCCCCAGCATTTT.

The chain couples TRBV2 to TRBJ2-5, with 7 nucleotides matching TRBD1. CDR3 length: 13 amino acids. J gave up 3 bases and V 6 bases, and 4 bases lay outside the gene matches. The germline V gene has CDR1 SNHLY and CDR2 FYNNEI. The CDR3 protein is CASSDDREETQYF. The DNA for the CDR3 is TGTGCCAGCAGCGACGACAGGGAAGAGACCCAGTACTTC.

V gene TRBV19 combines with J gene TRBJ1-5; D not certain. V was shortened by 4 bases and J by 8 bases, with 12 bases between the two germline ends. This CDR3 is built from 13 residues. Germline assignment: CDR1 LNHDA and CDR2 SQIVND (reference sequence). CDR3 DNA: TGTGCCAGTAGTAGTTCCCCAAATGAGCCCCAGCATTTT. Translating it yields CASSSSPNEPQHF.

The chain links TRBV7-8 to TRBJ1-5; 9 bases map to TRBD1. Per the germline V gene, CDR1 is SGHVS and CDR2 is FQNEAQ. V trimming: 2 bases; J trimming: 6 bases; junction bases outside the gene matches: 8. This CDR3 spans 16 amino acids. The CDR3 coding sequence is TGTGCCAGCAGCTTAACTAGGACAGGGGTGGGTCAGCCCCAGCATTTT. It translates to CASSLTRTGVGQPQHF. The whole variable domain, filled in from reference TRBV7-8 and TRBJ1-5, reads GAGVSQSPRYKVAKRGQDVALRCDPISGHVSLFWYQQALGQGPEFLTYFQNEAQLDKSGLPSDRFFAERPEGSVSTLKIQRTQQEDSAVYLCASSLTRTGVGQPQHFGDGTRLSIL.

This rearrangement joins TRBV30 to TRBJ2-7; TRBD1 matches 7 bases. V shed 2 bases, J shed 7 bases, and the junction held 5 bases outside the gene matches. CDR3 length: 12 residues. From germline, CDR1 is GTSNPN and CDR2 SVGIG (reference sequence). CDR3 residues: CAWSWTGREQYF. The CDR3 region has the DNA TGTGCCTGGAGTTGGACAGGTAGGGAGCAGTACTTC.

V gene TRBV7-9 combines with J gene TRBJ1-2; D is ambiguous. This CDR3 is built from 13 residues. CDR1 and CDR2 (germline): SEHNR, FQNEAQ (reference sequence). Trimming left V 1 base short and J 4 bases short, with 7 bases between. The CDR3 is CASSLEISYGYTF. The CDR3 DNA reads TGTGCCAGCAGCTTAGAGATTAGCTATGGCTACACCTTC. The entire variable domain, with the rest obtained from reference TRBV7-9 and TRBJ1-2, is as follows: DTGVSQNPRHKITKRGQNVTFRCDPISEHNRLYWYRQTLGQGPEFLTYFQNEAQLEKSRLLSDRFSAERPKGSFSTLEIQRTEQGDSAMYLCASSLEISYGYTFGSGTRLTVV.

The CDR3 DNA follows: TGTGCCAGCTCACAACCTGGGGGGGCCCCGGGGAACACTGAAGCTTTCTTT. It encodes CASSQPGGAPGNTEAFF. V gene TRBV18 combines with J gene TRBJ1-1, with D tentatively TRBD1 (6 bases). Germline lookup yields CDR1 KGHSH and CDR2 LQKENI. V was clipped by 4 bases and J by 1 base, with 19 bases between them. CDR3 length: 17 amino acids.

As concerns this clone: A read error may account for a junction end that differs from germline. This chain joins TRBV19 and TRBJ1-2, with 8 bases aligning to TRBD1. This CDR3 comprises 15 residues. The germline gives CDR1 LNHDA, CDR2 SQIVND (reference sequence). The CDR3 sequence is CASSLDRGANYGYTF. CDR3 coding DNA: TGTGCCAGTAGTTTAGACAGGGGCGCTAACTATGGCTACACCTTC.

V gene TRBV21-1 combines with J gene TRBJ1-1. TRBV21-1 is an annotated pseudogene. There are 11 residues in the CDR3. CDR3 amino acids: CASSPRVDSFF. The CDR3, as DNA: TGTGCCAGCAGCCCCCGGGTCGACTCTTTCTTT.

This clone came up once. The chain combines TRBV5-5 with TRBJ1-5; maybe TRBD1 (5 bases). Trimming pared 3 bases from V and 0 bases from J, leaving 13 bases between. CDR1 and CDR2 (germline): SGHKS, YYEKEE (reference sequence). The CDR3 has 16 residues. CDR3 loop: CASSSTGGNSNQPQHF. The CDR3, as DNA: TGTGCCAGCAGCTCAACGGGGGGGAATAGCAATCAGCCCCAGCATTTT.

The genes are TRBV2 and TRBJ2-3; possibly TRBD2 for D (5 bases). This CDR3 has 14 amino acids. Germline-derived CDR1 and CDR2 are SNHLY and FYNNEI. Trimming took 6 bases from V and 3 from J, leaving 13 bases between them. The CDR3 DNA follows: TGTGCCAGCAGGAGTAGGACGGGAACAGATACGCAGTATTTT. Translated, it gives CASRSRTGTDTQYF.

The V gene is TRBV27, the J gene TRBJ1-5; D call uncertain. The germline gives CDR1 MNHEY, CDR2 SMNVEV (reference sequence). The CDR3 extends over 13 amino acids. The V gene lost 8 bases and the J gene lost 0 bases, with 8 bases spanning the gap. The CDR3: CASAFYSNQPQHF. In nucleotides, the CDR3 is TGTGCCAGCGCGTTCTATAGCAATCAGCCCCAGCATTTT.

The rearrangement links TRBV2 to TRBJ2-1; 8 bases line up with TRBD2. Looked up from germline, CDR1 is SNHLY and CDR2 is FYNNEI. This CDR3 region has 15 residues. Losses at the gene ends were 4 bases for V and 8 bases for J; bases not matched to a gene: 10. The CDR3 reads CASSVGLVRGDEQFF. CDR3 bases: TGTGCCAGCAGTGTGGGACTAGTACGGGGGGATGAGCAGTTCTTC. Combining the CDR3 with reference TRBV2 and TRBJ2-1 gives the whole variable domain EPEVTQTPSHQVTQMGQEVILRCVPISNHLYFYWYRQILGQKVEFLVSFYNNEISEKSEIFDDQFSVERPDGSNFTLKIRSTKLEDSAMYFCASSVGLVRGDEQFFGPGTRLTVL.

The CDR3 reads CASSEYKTSGNYEQYF. In DNA form, the CDR3 reads TGTGCCAGCAGTGAATATAAGACTAGCGGTAATTACGAGCAGTACTTC. The rearrangement uses TRBV25-1 and TRBJ2-7; 9 bases match TRBD2. This CDR3 region has 16 residues. V lost 0 bases, J lost 4 bases, and 7 bases stayed unmatched. Germline V gene data show CDR1 as MGHDK and CDR2 as SYGVNS.

The chain carries TRBV19 and TRBJ1-3, with D possibly matching TRBD1 (6 bases). The germline V gene has CDR1 LNHDA and CDR2 SQIVND (reference sequence). V lost 10 bases and J lost 0, with 16 bases in between. The CDR3 is 15 amino acids. The CDR3 DNA reads as TGTGCCACCGGATCCGGGACAAACTCTGGAAACACCATATATTTT. Amino acid sequence: CATGSGTNSGNTIYF.

This chain links TRBV3-1 (or the pseudogene TRBV3-2) with TRBJ2-7, with TRBD2 matching over 8 bases. J lost 6 bases, V lost 5 bases, and 9 bases had no gene match. The CDR3 runs 14 residues. The V gene's germline CDR1 is LGHDT and CDR2 YNNKEL (reference sequence). The CDR3 loop reads CASSFAPGLGEQYF. The CDR3, as DNA: TGTGCCAGCAGCTTCGCTCCGGGACTAGGCGAGCAGTACTTC.

This chain joins TRBV11-3 and TRBJ2-1; D might be TRBD2 (6 bases). The ends were cut back, 1 base at V and 6 bases at J, with 10 bases in the middle. Germline CDR1 SGHNT, CDR2 YENEEA. The CDR3 has 14 amino acids. This chain's CDR3 is CASSLASGLNEQFF. In DNA, the CDR3 is TGTGCCAGCAGCTTAGCGTCGGGACTCAATGAGCAGTTCTTC.

The chain employs TRBV7-2 and TRBJ2-7; a weak D match, TRBD2 (6 bases). CDR3 length: 14 residues. V was cut by 1 base and J by 5 bases, with 12 bases left in between. Germline CDR1 and CDR2: SGHTA and FQGNSA. CDR3 sequence (DNA): TGTGCCAGCAGCTTAGTTCTGGGGGGACACGAGCAGTACTTC. Its translation is CASSLVLGGHEQYF.

The CDR3 region is CASSPDRLREQYF. CDR3 DNA: TGTGCCAGCAGCCCGGACAGGCTTCGCGAGCAGTACTTC. This chain joins TRBV7-7 and TRBJ2-7; 7 bases fit TRBD1. The V gene's germline CDR1 is SSHAT and CDR2 FNYEAQ (reference sequence). The CDR3 has 13 residues. Losses at the gene ends were 5 bases for V and 6 bases for J; bases not matched to a gene: 7.

In this sample, this clone turned up a few times. The chain has TRBV7-9 and TRBJ1-6, with TRBD1 matching over 8 bases. CDR1 and CDR2 (germline): SEHNR, FQNEAQ (reference sequence). The CDR3 extends over 15 amino acids. The V segment lost 6 bases and the J segment 6 bases; nucleotides outside the gene matches: 7. The CDR3 reads CASRPQGESNSPLHF. CDR3 DNA sequence: TGTGCCAGCAGACCACAGGGGGAAAGTAATTCACCCCTCCACTTT.